The present T cell receptor beta chain was sequenced within a study of identical twins. This CDR3 comprises 15 residues. CDR1 and CDR2 (germline): SGHTA, FQGNSA. With V trimmed by 4 bases and J by 0 bases, 4 bases remained unmatched. Template switching added a universal primer site; cDNA carried unique molecular identifiers. A single record per CDR3 protein comes from TCRdb applying MiXCR to the 5' RACE reads. The repertoire has fewer than 650,000 distinct CDR3 sequences, nearly 10% of them found once; the top ten carry around 3.2%. Separately, the same data were catalogued under a study of yellow fever vaccine responses in identical twins.

This clonotype originated in a woman between 18 and 29 years old in good health. The sequenced sample was PBMCs. This rearrangement joins TRBV7-2 to TRBJ2-7; TRBD2 aligns across 9 bases. The CDR3, as DNA: TGTGCCAGCAGCTCCTTAGCGGGGGCCTCCTACGAGCAGTACTTC. Protein: CASSSLAGASYEQYF.